The 27 T cell receptor beta chains below were found in one sample sequenced in a study of human T cells and chemical hapten exposure. In TCRdb, the RACE reads were re-called with MiXCR into one record per CDR3 protein. The repertoire has 80,000 to 100,000 distinct CDR3 sequences, 9% to 9.5% of them found once; the top ten carry more than 2%. Time point denoted: patch test 2, 6 weeks after DPC sensitization. Treatment here: therapeutic diphenylcyclopropenone sensitization with weekly scalp DPC. Sequenced here: whole blood, sampled in connection with sensitization to the hapten diphenylcyclopropenone (DPC). The receptors were sampled from a woman aged 40 to 50 with alopecia areata. Some clones in this sample may be carry-over from other donors' samples.

V gene TRBV4-1 combines with J gene TRBJ2-3, with 7 nucleotides matching TRBD2. This CDR3 contains 15 residues. V gave up 0 bases and J gave up 7 bases; unmatched junction bases: 7. Germline V CDR1 and CDR2: MGHRA, YSYEKL. The CDR3 nucleotides read TGCGCCAGCAGCCAAGATCCCGGCGGGGGAAATACGCAGTATTTT. Amino acid sequence: CASSQDPGGGNTQYF.

This clonotype has only one observation. The chain joins TRBV3-1 to TRBJ2-1, with TRBD1 matching over 10 bases. Germline CDR1 reads LGHDT; CDR2 reads YNNKEL (reference sequence). This CDR3 is 13 amino acids long. The V gene end was trimmed by 1 base and the J gene end by 9 bases; junction bases not matched to a gene: 0. Here the CDR3 DNA reads TGTGCCAGCAGCCAAGGGACAGGGGGTGAGCAGTTCTTC. Translated: CASSQGTGGEQFF.

The chain links TRBV5-4 to TRBJ2-3; 7 nucleotides align to TRBD1. CDR3 size: 13 residues. V was clipped by 3 bases and J by 9 bases; unmatched bases: 7. In germline, CDR1 is SGHNT, CDR2 YYREEE (reference sequence). The CDR3 sequence is CASSSTGVETQYF. The CDR3 DNA reads as TGTGCCAGCAGCTCCACAGGGGTGGAGACGCAGTATTTT. The whole variable domain, remainder taken from reference TRBV5-4 and TRBJ2-3, is ETGVTQSPTHLIKTRGQQVTLRCSSQSGHNTVSWYQQALGQGPQFIFQYYREEENGRGNFPPRFSGLQFPNYSSELNVNALELDDSALYLCASSSTGVETQYFGPGTRLTVL.

This clonotype was counted a few times. The chain links TRBV25-1 to TRBJ2-1, with D unclear. Trimming took 8 bases from V and 0 from J, leaving 14 bases between them. The CDR3 totals 15 residues. CDR1 and CDR2 (germline): MGHDK, SYGVNS. As DNA, the CDR3 is TGTGCCAGCTCTGCAGCCGTAAGCTCCTACAATGAGCAGTTCTTC. It codes for CASSAAVSSYNEQFF.

This clonotype was recorded many times. The rearrangement joins TRBV3-1 to TRBJ1-4, with D possibly being TRBD1 (5 bases). Trimming shortened V by 4 bases and J by 2 bases, and 14 bases separated the two germline ends. Germline lookup yields CDR1 LGHDT and CDR2 YNNKEL (reference sequence). The CDR3 extends over 16 amino acids. CDR3 region: CASSPLGGTTNEKLFF. For the CDR3, the DNA is TGTGCCAGCAGCCCCTTAGGCGGGACGACTAATGAAAAACTGTTTTTT.

A few counts support this clonotype. V usage is TRBV4-3 and J usage is TRBJ2-1, with TRBD2 matching 11 bases. Losses at the gene ends were 1 base for V and 5 bases for J; bases not matched to a gene: 7. The CDR3 is made up of 17 amino acids. Germline V gene lookup returns CDR1 LGHNA and CDR2 YSLEER. CDR3 nucleotide sequence: TGCGCCAGCAGCCAAGGACTAGCGGGAACCACACACAATGAGCAGTTCTTC. Its translation is CASSQGLAGTTHNEQFF.

This clonotype showed up just a few times. The chain joins TRBV27 to TRBJ2-1; TRBD2 is a possible D gene (6 bases). Germline V gene lookup returns CDR1 MNHEY and CDR2 SMNVEV (reference sequence). The CDR3 is 15 amino acids. V lost 5 bases and J 1 base, leaving 12 bases between the germline ends. CDR3: CASSPTSRSYNEQFF. The DNA of the CDR3 is TGTGCCAGCAGTCCGACTAGTCGGTCCTACAATGAGCAGTTCTTC.

This clonotype occurred many times. The V gene is TRBV5-1, the J gene TRBJ2-1, with D possibly being TRBD1 (6 bases). In germline, CDR1 is SGHRS, CDR2 YFSETQ. The CDR3 covers 16 residues. V was cut by 2 bases and J by 3 bases, with 15 bases left in between. The CDR3 coding sequence is TGCGCCAGCAGCTTAACACAGGGTCTTCTCTACAATGAGCAGTTCTTC. It translates to CASSLTQGLLYNEQFF.

V usage is TRBV10-3 and J usage is TRBJ1-3, with no clear D. The CDR3 runs 17 residues. Germline assignment: CDR1 ENHRY and CDR2 SYGVKD. V shed 4 bases and J shed 0 bases, with 16 bases lying between them. The CDR3 DNA sequence: TGTGCCATCAGTGCTAAGTCCCCCGGCCCCTCTGGAAACACCATATATTTT. Its translation is CAISAKSPGPSGNTIYF.

This clonotype was counted ten times or more. This chain links TRBV7-2 with TRBJ2-5, with 7 bases fitting TRBD1. This CDR3 contains 15 residues. Germline CDR1 is SGHTA and CDR2 is FQGNSA. Trimming removed 4 bases from V and 4 bases from J; junction bases left unmatched: 9. In DNA form, the CDR3 reads TGTGCCAGCAGCTCTTACAGGGGCGCGTCAGAGACCCAGTACTTC. Encoded protein: CASSSYRGASETQYF.

This rearrangement joins TRBV5-1 to TRBJ1-1; 7 bases align to TRBD1. The trim removed 3 bases at V and 0 bases at J, leaving 2 bases unmatched. The CDR3 has 14 residues. The germline gives CDR1 SGHRS, CDR2 YFSETQ. DNA for the CDR3: TGCGCCAGCAGCTACACAGGGGTGAACACTGAAGCTTTCTTT. Its translation is CASSYTGVNTEAFF.

This clonotype was observed many times. The rearrangement joins TRBV7-6 to TRBJ2-7, with 7 bases that match TRBD1. The CDR3 runs 14 residues. The germline gives CDR1 SGHVS, CDR2 FNYEAQ. Trimming took 6 bases from V and 4 from J; bases not matched to a gene: 9. CDR3 loop: CASSSTGTEYEQYF. CDR3 DNA sequence: TGTGCCAGCAGTTCAACCGGGACAGAGTACGAGCAGTACTTC.

This clonotype was recorded a few times. The gene calls are TRBV28 and TRBJ2-1, with TRBD2 matching over 11 bases. The CDR3 has 20 amino acids. The germline CDR1 and CDR2 sequences are MDHEN and SYDVKM. V was pared by 6 bases and J by 7 bases, with 23 bases of the junction left unmatched. The CDR3 spells CASSRGRKPFSGRAANEQFF. The CDR3 DNA sequence: TGTGCCAGCAGCCGCGGACGGAAACCCTTTAGCGGGAGGGCCGCTAATGAGCAGTTCTTC.

The rearrangement uses TRBV5-1 and TRBJ1-1; 9 bases match TRBD1. CDR1 SGHRS and CDR2 YFSETQ come from the germline V gene. The trim removed 4 bases at V and 10 bases at J, leaving 8 bases unmatched. CDR3 length equals 13 residues. CDR3 protein: CASSAGTGFAAFF. CDR3 DNA: TGCGCCAGCAGCGCCGGGACAGGGTTTGCAGCTTTCTTT.

This clonotype came up many times. The rearrangement links TRBV11-2 to TRBJ2-3; 8 bases map to TRBD2. The CDR3 spans 15 residues. Germline V gene sequence: CDR1 SGHAT, CDR2 FQNNGV. Germline trimming cut 5 bases from V and 3 bases from J; bases unmatched to any gene: 7. The CDR3 nucleotides read TGTGCCAGCAGCATCACTAGCGGAACAACAGATACGCAGTATTTT. Protein sequence: CASSITSGTTDTQYF.

The table lists this clonotype with many counts. The gene calls are TRBV28 and TRBJ2-3; D is perhaps TRBD1 or TRBD2 (5 bases each). Trimming removed 2 bases at V and 1 base at J, with 10 bases between. CDR1 MDHEN and CDR2 SYDVKM come from the germline V gene. The CDR3 extends over 15 amino acids. CDR3 DNA: TGTGCCAGCAGTTTAGAGGGGCTTGGCACAGATACGCAGTATTTT. Its protein product is CASSLEGLGTDTQYF.

In DNA form, the CDR3 reads TGCAGTGCTCCTTATAGCGGGAGGGCCTTCAATGAGCAGTTCTTC. Its translation is CSAPYSGRAFNEQFF. This chain links TRBV20-1 with TRBJ2-1; 11 bases match TRBD2. From germline, CDR1 is DFQATT and CDR2 SNEGSKA (reference sequence). This CDR3 contains 15 residues. The V and J ends lost 5 bases and 6 bases, in that order; junction bases with no gene match: 9.

This clonotype turned up a few times. The V call is TRBV12-3 or TRBV12-4, the J call TRBJ1-1; D may be TRBD1 (6 bases). This CDR3 comprises 14 residues. Trimming left V 2 bases short and J 1 base short, with 8 bases between. The CDR3, as DNA: TGTGCCAGCAGTTTAACAGGGAGGAACACTGAAGCTTTCTTT. Its translation is CASSLTGRNTEAFF.

The chain couples TRBV21-1 to TRBJ1-6; the D call of TRBD1 is as the table states it, not checked on the DNA. TRBV21-1 is an annotated pseudogene. The length of the CDR3 is 15 residues. The CDR3 loop is CASSKMRGSRSPLHF. The CDR3, as DNA: TGTGCCAGCAGCAAGATGAGGGGGTCTAGATCACCCCTCCACTTT.

This clonotype was seen at least ten times. The V and J genes are TRBV4-3 and TRBJ2-6; no firm D call. This CDR3 region has 17 residues. The germline V gene encodes CDR1 LGHNA and CDR2 YSLEER. Trimming pared 0 bases from V and 0 bases from J, leaving 9 bases between. As DNA, the CDR3 is TGCGCCAGCAGCCAAGATAACACCGTCTCTGGGGCCAACGTCCTGACTTTC. This sequence encodes CASSQDNTVSGANVLTF.

The chain joins TRBV20-1 to TRBJ2-7; no definite D call. The ends were cut back, 0 bases at V and 5 bases at J, with 23 bases in the middle. The CDR3 spans 17 residues. CDR1 DFQATT and CDR2 SNEGSKA come from the germline V gene (reference sequence). The CDR3 is CSARDIESRVSTHEQYF. The CDR3 DNA is TGCAGTGCTAGAGATATTGAATCCCGGGTATCTACCCACGAGCAGTACTTC.

The table lists this clonotype with many counts. V and J are TRBV4-3 and TRBJ2-3, with D unclear. Trimming took off 0 bases at V and 10 bases at J, with 11 bases between the two ends. CDR3 length: 13 amino acids. The germline V gene encodes CDR1 LGHNA and CDR2 YSLEER. The CDR3 region is CASSQDPSVAQYF. The CDR3 DNA reads as TGCGCCAGCAGCCAAGATCCGTCGGTAGCGCAGTATTTT.

The sample holds many counts of this clonotype. The chain has TRBV2 and TRBJ1-2; possibly TRBD1 for D (5 bases). Germline V lookup: CDR1 SNHLY, CDR2 FYNNEI. There are 13 residues in the CDR3. V lost 4 bases to trimming and J lost 6 bases, with 12 bases between them. CDR3 protein: CASSGDGRHGYTF. The CDR3 bases are TGTGCCAGCAGTGGGGACGGCCGACATGGCTACACCTTC.

This clonotype was detected many times. The V call is TRBV7-6, the J call TRBJ1-4; no definite D call. Trimming removed 6 bases from V and 8 bases from J, with 10 bases in between. This CDR3 comprises 12 residues. Per the germline V gene, CDR1 is SGHVS and CDR2 is FNYEAQ. Here the CDR3 DNA reads TGTGCCAGCAGGGGCGTGGGGGAAAAACTGTTTTTT. This translates into CASRGVGEKLFF.

This clonotype was detected ten times or more. The chain joins TRBV20-1 to TRBJ2-1; 11 bases align to TRBD2. V dropped 3 bases and J dropped 6; count of bases not matched to a gene: 7. Germline V lookup: CDR1 DFQATT, CDR2 SNEGSKA (reference sequence). This CDR3 spans 15 amino acids. CDR3: CSASWLAGGLNEQFF. The CDR3 coding sequence is TGCAGTGCTAGCTGGCTAGCGGGAGGCCTCAATGAGCAGTTCTTC.

This clonotype was observed many times. This chain joins TRBV7-2 and TRBJ2-7; no clear D gene. This CDR3 comprises 13 residues. V lost 0 bases to trimming and J lost 3 bases, with 6 bases between them. Germline values: CDR1 SGHTA, CDR2 FQGNSA. DNA for the CDR3: TGTGCCAGCAGCTTAGCGCGAGGCTACGAGCAGTACTTC. It yields the protein CASSLARGYEQYF. Supplemented by reference TRBV7-2 and TRBJ2-7, the full variable domain reads GAGVSQSPSNKVTEKGKDVELRCDPISGHTALYWYRQSLGQGLEFLIYFQGNSAPDKSGLPSDRFSAERTGGSVSTLTIQRTQQEDSAVYLCASSLARGYEQYFGPGTRLTVT.

The chain carries TRBV20-1 and TRBJ1-4; possibly TRBD1 for D (5 bases). The CDR3 spans 13 residues. The germline V gene has CDR1 DFQATT and CDR2 SNEGSKA (reference sequence). Trimming took off 5 bases at V and 8 bases at J, with 15 bases between the two ends. The CDR3 nucleotides read TGCAGTGCTGGCCCCCCCGGGGCCGAAAAACTGTTTTTT. Translating it yields CSAGPPGAEKLFF.